Listed below are T cell receptor beta chains from one sample, sequenced in a study of shared clonotypes between healthy human individuals. TCRdb's table, derived via immunoSEQ multiplex PCR, lists solely in-frame clones and lacks some. This table has nearly 1,000,000 clones, approximately 80% appearing once. Sequencing was done on a sample of memory CD4+ T cells sorted from blood. These receptors originate from a man between 18 and 29 years old in good health. CDR3s include the opening cysteine and the closing phenylalanine or tryptophan. D genes are given only for firm matches. Where a row states a size, it is once, few, many or the class of an expanded clone; other rows omit it.

j_gene | d_gene | abundance | v_gene | CDR3nt | CDR3aa
TRBJ1-1 | TRBD1 | few | TRBV6-5 | TGTGCCAGCAGTCCAACAGGGGAGAACACTGAAGCTTTCTTT | CASSPTGENTEAFF
TRBJ1-1 | - | few | TRBV5-1 | TGCGCCAGCAGCTTGGGGAGTAACACTGAAGCTTTCTTT | CASSLGSNTEAFF
TRBJ2-5 | - | - | TRBV30 | TGTGCCTGGAGTCGGGCGAACCCGGGGAAAGAGACCCAGTACTTC | CAWSRANPGKETQYF
TRBJ2-5 | TRBD2 | - | TRBV4-1 | TGCGCCAGCAGCCAAGGGGACGGGAGGGCCTACCAAGAGACCCAGTACTTC | CASSQGDGRAYQETQYF
TRBJ2-6 | - | many | TRBV5-1 | TGCGCCAGCAGCCCAGGACAGAAATCTGGGGCCAACGTCCTGACTTTC | CASSPGQKSGANVLTF
TRBJ2-3 | TRBD2 | - | TRBV5-1 | TGCGCCAGCAGCTGGAGCGGGGGATCCACAGATACGCAGTATTTT | CASSWSGGSTDTQYF
TRBJ2-7 | TRBD1 | - | TRBV23-1 | TGCGCCAGATTGTGGTGGGCCGGGACAGGGGCCTACGAGCAGTACTTC | CARLWWAGTGAYEQYF
TRBJ2-3 | - | - | TRBV18 | TGTGCCAGCTCACCCGCAACCGGGAGCGGCACAGATACGCAGTATTTT | CASSPATGSGTDTQYF
TRBJ2-5 | - | - | TRBV11-2 | TGTGCCAGCAGCTTAGGGACAGCAGTTAATCAAGAGACCCAGTACTTC | CASSLGTAVNQETQYF
TRBJ1-2 | - | - | TRBV5-4 | TGTGCCAGCAGCGCCGGATTAGCTAACTATGGCTACACCTTC | CASSAGLANYGYTF
TRBJ2-1 | - | - | TRBV7-2 | TGTGCCAGCAGCCCCCGGAGTCTAGTGGTAAATGAGCAGTTCTTC | CASSPRSLVVNEQFF
TRBJ1-3 | - | - | TRBV7-6 | TGTGCCAGCAGCCCCGGAAGCTCTGGAAACACCATATATTTT | CASSPGSSGNTIYF
TRBJ1-2 | - | few | TRBV5-4 | TGTGCCAGCAGTGGCCGGGGCGGTTTGATGAGCTACACCTTC | CASSGRGGLMSYTF
TRBJ1-6 | - | few | TRBV9 | TGTGCCAGCCAGCAGGGGCCGAATAATTCACCCCTCCACTTT | CASQQGPNNSPLHF
TRBJ2-7 | TRBD1 | - | TRBV9 | TGTGCCAGCAGCGTAAGACAGGGCCTCTACGAGCAGTACTTC | CASSVRQGLYEQYF
TRBJ2-2 | TRBD2 | - | TRBV11-1 | TGTGCCAGCAGGGTATACGGGGGGACCGGGGAGCTGTTTTTT | CASRVYGGTGELFF
TRBJ2-7 | - | - | TRBV21-1 | TGTGCCAGCAGCAGCCCTAGCGGGAGGGCCGCCGAGCAGTACTTC | CASSSPSGRAAEQYF
TRBJ1-5 | TRBD1 | - | TRBV28 | TGTGCCAGCAGATCCGGGACAGGGGGCCTTTCGTCCCAGCCCCAGCATTTT | CASRSGTGGLSSQPQHF
TRBJ1-4 | TRBD1 | - | TRBV30 | TGTGCCTGGGCTAGACAGGGGCCTGAAAAACTGTTTTTT | CAWARQGPEKLFF
TRBJ1-4 | - | once | TRBV18 | TGTGCCAGCTCACCCACCCGGGCCTCCAATGAAAAACTGTTTTTT | CASSPTRASNEKLFF
TRBJ2-2 | TRBD2 | - | TRBV6-1 | TGTGCCAGCAGGGGGACTAGCGGGGATACCGGGGAGCTGTTTTTT | CASRGTSGDTGELFF
TRBJ1-2 | - | - | TRBV6-1 | TGTGCCAGCATCGGCGGGGAGAACTATGGCTACACCTTC | CASIGGENYGYTF
TRBJ2-7 | - | - | TRBV7-9 | TGTGCCAGCAGTCGTACTGGGCCTACCTACGAGCAGTACTTC | CASSRTGPTYEQYF